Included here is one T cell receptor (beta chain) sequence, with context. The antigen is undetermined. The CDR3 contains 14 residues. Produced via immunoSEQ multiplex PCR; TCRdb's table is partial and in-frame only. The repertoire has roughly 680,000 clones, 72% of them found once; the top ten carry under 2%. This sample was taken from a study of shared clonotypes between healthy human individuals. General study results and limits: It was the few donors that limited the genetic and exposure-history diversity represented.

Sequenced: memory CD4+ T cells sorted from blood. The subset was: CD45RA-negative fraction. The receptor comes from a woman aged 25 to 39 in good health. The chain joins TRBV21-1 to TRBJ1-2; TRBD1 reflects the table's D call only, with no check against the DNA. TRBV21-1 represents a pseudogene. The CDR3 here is CASSKITGNYGYTF. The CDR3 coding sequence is TGTGCCAGCAGCAAAATAACAGGGAACTATGGCTACACCTTC.